The source of this T cell receptor beta chain is a study of T cells in Graves' hyperthyroidism and ophthalmopathy. Across the study: At initial diagnosis, before any treatment had begun, peripheral blood was obtained.

This clonotype was seen ten or more times. Its matching antigen is unknown. General study findings and limits: Model predictions of ophthalmopathy came a median approximately 6 months before onset.

There were TCR beta CDR3 regions amplified from RNA transcripts. In the first-round RT-PCR of the TCR CDR3, the HTBI primer set was used. TCRdb used MiXCR to reprocess the multiplex PCR reads, holding one entry per CDR3 protein. The sample carries about 530,000 distinct CDR3 sequences, roughly 17% recorded once. In making diagnoses, clinical symptoms, serum thyroxine and TRAb, thyroid ultrasound and orbital computed tomography were all used. The authors took PBMCs from roughly 9.7 ml fresh peripheral blood. Sequencing used blood. The source of this sequence is a woman aged 18-35 years with Graves' ophthalmopathy.

CDR3 sequence: CASRLTGVSNQPQHF. The CDR3 coding sequence is TGTGCCAGCAGACTGACAGGGGTAAGCAATCAGCCCCAGCATTTT. The chain links TRBV28 to TRBJ1-5; TRBD1 matches at 8 bases. The V segment lost 6 bases and the J segment 1 base; nucleotides outside the gene matches: 5. This CDR3 contains 15 residues. Germline CDR1 reads MDHEN; CDR2 reads SYDVKM.